Presented here are 26 T cell receptor beta chains from one specimen sequenced in a study of T cell repertoires in cytomegalovirus infection. Each CDR3 protein is one row after TCRdb ran MiXCR on the reads. The table lists roughly 500,000 distinct CDR3 sequences, 25% to 35% of them singletons. No antigen is known for these receptors. The starting material was cultured PBMCs, obtained from culture after CMV antigen stimulation. The receptors derive from a human donor in good health (CMV status not recorded). Some clones in this sample may be carry-over from other donors' samples.

The gene calls are TRBV12-3 or TRBV12-4 and TRBJ1-2, with TRBD1 matching over 7 bases. The CDR3 runs 15 residues. V gave up 4 bases and J gave up 4 bases; unmatched junction bases: 9. CDR3 sequence: CASSSEGALPYGYTF. The CDR3 region has the DNA TGTGCCAGCAGTTCAGAGGGGGCGCTGCCCTATGGCTACACCTTC.

The rearrangement links TRBV19 to TRBJ1-5; 7 bases fit TRBD1. In germline, CDR1 is LNHDA, CDR2 SQIVND (reference sequence). The CDR3 covers 15 residues. V lost 6 bases, J lost 4 bases, and 9 bases stayed unmatched. CDR3 in DNA: TGTGCCAGTAGGGGAACAGGGGCTCGTAATCAGCCCCAGCATTTT. Protein: CASRGTGARNQPQHF.

This clonotype was detected a few times. This chain connects TRBV5-4 to TRBJ2-1; tentative D call: TRBD1 (5 bases). The length of the CDR3 is 14 residues. Germline CDR1 SGHNT, CDR2 YYREEE (reference sequence). Trimming pared 0 bases from V and 4 bases from J, leaving 8 bases between. The CDR3 coding sequence is TGTGCCAGCAGCTTGGGACAGCCTTACAATGAGCAGTTCTTC. Translation: CASSLGQPYNEQFF.

This clonotype was counted at least ten times. V gene TRBV7-2 combines with J gene TRBJ2-1; D gene uncertain. V lost 0 bases and J 0 bases, leaving 6 bases between the germline ends. This CDR3 contains 15 residues. Germline V gives CDR1 SGHTA, CDR2 FQGNSA. The CDR3 is CASSLADPSYNEQFF. CDR3 nucleotide sequence: TGTGCCAGCAGCTTAGCGGATCCCTCCTACAATGAGCAGTTCTTC.

This chain uses TRBV5-5 with TRBJ1-4; no clear D. This CDR3 has 16 residues. V lost 4 bases, J lost 0 bases, and 13 bases lay in between. Germline CDR1 is SGHKS and CDR2 is YYEKEE (reference sequence). CDR3 residues: CASSPGSDATNEKLFF. The CDR3 DNA reads TGTGCCAGCAGCCCGGGGTCGGATGCAACTAATGAAAAACTGTTTTTT.

The chain is built from TRBV12-3 or TRBV12-4 and TRBJ1-1, with 7 positions matching TRBD1. The trim removed 2 bases at V and 4 bases at J, leaving 4 bases unmatched. The CDR3 consists of 14 residues. Here the CDR3 DNA reads TGTGCCAGCAGTTTATTAGGACAGGCCACTGAAGCTTTCTTT. The encoded protein is CASSLLGQATEAFF.

This clonotype has only a few counts. The V gene is TRBV12-3 or TRBV12-4, the J gene TRBJ2-6; no reliable D call. V shed 2 bases and J shed 0 bases, with 8 bases lying between them. The CDR3 is made up of 16 amino acids. CDR3 in DNA: TGTGCCAGCAGTTTATTCGGTAGCTCTGGGGCCAACGTCCTGACTTTC. This encodes CASSLFGSSGANVLTF.

The rearrangement joins TRBV5-6 to TRBJ2-2, with D possibly being TRBD1 or TRBD2 (5 bases each). V was shortened by 0 bases and J by 5 bases, with 17 bases between the two germline ends. The germline gives CDR1 SGHDT, CDR2 YYEEEE. This CDR3 has 17 residues. Here the CDR3 reads CASSLEARGRGTGELFF. The CDR3, as DNA: TGTGCCAGCAGCTTGGAGGCTAGGGGTAGAGGGACCGGGGAGCTGTTTTTT.

In this sample, this clonotype turned up once. The genes are TRBV19 and TRBJ1-4; no firm D call. This CDR3 region has 16 residues. Germline lookup yields CDR1 LNHDA and CDR2 SQIVND (reference sequence). V was trimmed by 3 bases and J by 0 bases, leaving 11 bases between them. This chain's CDR3 is CASSMWDLATNEKLFF. For the CDR3, the DNA is TGTGCCAGTAGTATGTGGGATCTTGCAACTAATGAAAAACTGTTTTTT.

The chain has TRBV29-1 and TRBJ2-7; 8 bases agree with TRBD1. CDR3 length: 13 residues. Germline CDR1 and CDR2: SQVTM and ANQGSEA. V gave up 4 bases and J gave up 1 base; unmatched junction bases: 3. The CDR3 DNA sequence: TGCAGCGTTGGCACAGGGGGATCCTACGAGCAGTACTTC. Translating gives CSVGTGGSYEQYF.

The table lists this clonotype with many counts. The J gene is TRBJ2-1, the V gene TRBV7-6, with 7 bases that match TRBD2. V shed 5 bases, J shed 4 bases, and the junction held 17 bases outside the gene matches. The CDR3 has 18 residues. Germline V gene data show CDR1 as SGHVS and CDR2 as FNYEAQ. Here the CDR3 DNA reads TGTGCCAGCAGCCTCACCATTTACCAGCGGGGCATTTACAATGAGCAGTTCTTC. It specifies CASSLTIYQRGIYNEQFF. Looking up the rest from reference TRBV7-6 and TRBJ2-1 gives the full variable domain: GAGVSQSPRYKVTKRGQDVALRCDPISGHVSLYWYRQALGQGPEFLTYFNYEAQQDKSGLPNDRFSAERPEGSISTLTIQRTEQRDSAMYRCASSLTIYQRGIYNEQFFGPGTRLTVL.

This clonotype has more than one count but fewer than ten. V and J are TRBV4-3 and TRBJ2-3; D possibly corresponds to TRBD1 (5 bases). The CDR3 loop spans 16 amino acids. Trimming removed 1 base from V and 1 base from J, with 12 bases in between. From germline, CDR1 is LGHNA and CDR2 YSLEER. The CDR3 spells CASSQGGRSGTDTQYF. In DNA form, the CDR3 reads TGCGCCAGCAGCCAAGGGGGCCGCTCGGGCACAGATACGCAGTATTTT.

CDR3 amino acids: CASSFFPENIQYF. CDR3 DNA sequence: TGTGCCAGCAGTTTCTTCCCGGAAAACATTCAGTACTTC. The chain carries TRBV12-3 or TRBV12-4 and TRBJ2-4; D remains ambiguous. The CDR3 loop spans 13 amino acids. V lost 3 bases to trimming and J lost 5 bases, with 8 bases between them.

This clonotype showed up just a few times. The chain links TRBV7-6 to TRBJ2-5, with TRBD1 matching 9 bases. The CDR3 runs to 14 residues. Looked up from germline, CDR1 is SGHVS and CDR2 is FNYEAQ. J lost 6 bases, V lost 5 bases, and 7 bases had no gene match. DNA of the CDR3: TGTGCCAGCAGCCTCGGGACAGGGATGCAGACCCAGTACTTC. Its protein product is CASSLGTGMQTQYF.

In its sample, this clonotype was seen many times. This chain joins TRBV7-2 and TRBJ2-1; 7 bases match TRBD2. The CDR3 covers 16 residues. Germline V gives CDR1 SGHTA, CDR2 FQGNSA. V lost 2 bases and J lost 2; bases outside the gene matches: 6. The chain's CDR3 is CASSLRASGTYNEQFF. Here the CDR3 DNA reads TGTGCCAGCAGCTTAAGGGCTAGCGGAACCTACAATGAGCAGTTCTTC.

The genes are TRBV12-3 or TRBV12-4 and TRBJ2-3; D gene unclear. V dropped 6 bases and J dropped 6 bases, with 16 bases sitting between them. The CDR3 totals 14 residues. As DNA, the CDR3 is TGTGCCAGCAGCCCCGGTGCTTTTGGGGATACGCAGTATTTT. This gives the protein CASSPGAFGDTQYF.

The sample holds a few counts of this clonotype. V usage is TRBV6-6 and J usage is TRBJ2-3; tentative D call: TRBD2 (6 bases). The CDR3 contains 15 residues. The V end was cut by 5 bases, the J end by 2 bases, with 14 bases between. Germline values: CDR1 MNHNY, CDR2 SVGAGI (reference sequence). CDR3 in DNA: TGTGCCAGCAGTCCTCGGAGGGCCCCCACAGATACGCAGTATTTT. This encodes CASSPRRAPTDTQYF.

The chain links TRBV6-2 or TRBV6-3 to TRBJ2-4; perhaps TRBD2 as D (5 bases). V was trimmed by 6 bases and J by 3 bases, leaving 12 bases between them. The CDR3 runs to 14 residues. Germline assignment: CDR1 MNHEY and CDR2 SVGEGT. This CDR3 is CASSPLGGKNIQYF. DNA of the CDR3: TGTGCCAGCAGCCCCCTAGGAGGCAAAAACATTCAGTACTTC.

This clonotype was detected only a few times. V gene TRBV18 combines with J gene TRBJ2-3; 9 positions agree with TRBD1. The ends lost 2 bases at V and 6 bases at J; junction bases unmatched: 9. The CDR3 is 16 residues long. CDR1 and CDR2 (germline): KGHSH, LQKENI. In DNA, the CDR3 is TGTGCCAGCTCACCATTTCGTGACAGGGGGATTGATACGCAGTATTTT. Protein: CASSPFRDRGIDTQYF.

This clonotype was seen a handful of times. The chain has TRBV10-3 and TRBJ2-1; 9 bases fit TRBD2. Looked up from germline, CDR1 is ENHRY and CDR2 is SYGVKD. The CDR3 loop spans 16 amino acids. V lost 3 bases to trimming and J lost 9 bases; unmatched junction nucleotides: 12. The chain's CDR3 is CAISDISGTSSAEQFF. CDR3 coding DNA: TGTGCCATCAGTGATATTTCCGGGACTAGCTCAGCTGAGCAGTTCTTC.

This clonotype has more than one count but fewer than ten. The V gene is TRBV6-6, the J gene TRBJ1-2; 10 nucleotides match TRBD1. CDR1 is MNHNY and CDR2 is SVGAGI in the germline V gene (reference sequence). The ends lost 5 bases at V and 1 base at J; junction bases unmatched: 4. This CDR3 comprises 15 residues. The CDR3 DNA is TGTGCCAGCAGTCGACAGGGGGCCCTTAACTATGGCTACACCTTC. This translates into CASSRQGALNYGYTF.

Only one count was recorded for this clonotype. The genes are TRBV28 and TRBJ1-1, with a weak D call TRBD1 (5 bases). This CDR3 contains 16 residues. Trimming shortened V by 9 bases and J by 2 bases, and 22 bases separated the two germline ends. CDR1 and CDR2 from the germline V gene are MDHEN and SYDVKM. CDR3 nucleotide sequence: TGTGCCAGTCTAGTGGGGTGGGAGAGGGGTAACACTGAAGCTTTCTTT. Its protein is CASLVGWERGNTEAFF. Drawing the rest from reference TRBV28 and TRBJ1-1, the complete variable domain is DVKVTQSSRYLVKRTGEKVFLECVQDMDHENMFWYRQDPGLGLRLIYFSYDVKMKEKGDIPEGYSVSREKKERFSLILESASTNQTSMYLCASLVGWERGNTEAFFGQGTRLTVV.

The chain couples TRBV6-1 to TRBJ1-1, with TRBD1 matching over 11 bases. Germline CDR1 MNHNS, CDR2 SASEGT. The CDR3 contains 21 residues. V lost 4 bases, J lost 2 bases, and 21 bases stayed unmatched. CDR3 coding DNA: TGTGCCAGCAGTGCATTGTCCCGGGACAGGGGGGGACGCGGGATCAACACTGAAGCTTTCTTT. Protein: CASSALSRDRGGRGINTEAFF.

The sample holds many counts of this clonotype. The J gene is TRBJ1-3, the V gene TRBV7-2; the D gene is possibly TRBD1 (6 bases). V was shortened by 1 base and J by 5 bases, with 12 bases between the two germline ends. Germline V gene sequence: CDR1 SGHTA, CDR2 FQGNSA. The CDR3 covers 15 residues. The CDR3 nucleotides are TGTGCCAGCAGCTTAGAGGGGGGGCAAAGAAACACCATATATTTT. This translates into CASSLEGGQRNTIYF. Variable domain in full (rest from reference TRBV7-2 and TRBJ1-3): GAGVSQSPSNKVTEKGKDVELRCDPISGHTALYWYRQSLGQGLEFLIYFQGNSAPDKSGLPSDRFSAERTGGSVSTLTIQRTQQEDSAVYLCASSLEGGQRNTIYFGEGSWLTVV.

V and J are TRBV27 and TRBJ2-3, with 9 bases aligning to TRBD1. Per the germline V gene, CDR1 is MNHEY and CDR2 is SMNVEV (reference sequence). The CDR3 sequence is 17 residues long. J lost 1 base, V lost 5 bases, and 10 bases had no gene match. CDR3 amino acids: CASSKLQGAFGTDTQYF. CDR3 bases: TGTGCCAGCAGTAAGTTACAGGGGGCTTTTGGCACAGATACGCAGTATTTT.

As concerns this clonotype: An end of the junction does not agree with germline; a read error may underlie this. V is TRBV12-3 or TRBV12-4 and J is TRBJ1-2; 9 positions match TRBD1. The CDR3 is made up of 14 amino acids. CDR3 in amino acids: CARSRQGDNYGYTF. CDR3 DNA: TGTGCCCGCAGTCGACAGGGGGATAACTATGGCTACACCTTC.